This TCR beta chain appears in the sequencing data of a study of blood T cells in healthy people across ages. Study outcomes and limitations: Roughly linear age-related decline in beta diversity appeared, significant by age about 40. There were more naive CD4+ cells and higher diversity in long-lived donors than in aged donors.

This clonotype was observed at least ten times. The antigen is undetermined. It was with a sample-barcoded 5' primer and a J-beta primer mix that a second PCR of roughly 6 to 12 cycles was run. Each cDNA was tagged by a template-switch adaptor containing 12 random nucleotides. TCRdb re-analysed the 5' RACE reads in MiXCR, keeping a single row per CDR3 protein. The top ten clones hold more than 8.5% of a sample with some 940,000 distinct CDR3 sequences, under 35% of them seen once. The CDR3 length is 14 residues. The V and J ends lost 5 bases and 7 bases, in that order; junction bases with no gene match: 7. The germline gives CDR1 MNHNY, CDR2 SVGAGI (reference sequence). These same data were also listed under a study on T cells of mothers and their children. That work adds: Reads obtained per mother exceeded 8.5 million TCR beta CDR3 reads, with approximately 3 million obtained per child.

Source material: blood. The source of this sequence is a woman aged 40 to 50 in good health. The V gene is TRBV6-6, the J gene TRBJ1-2, with TRBD1 matching 10 bases. This CDR3 is CASSPTGTGVGYTF. The DNA for the CDR3 is TGTGCCAGCAGTCCTACCGGGACAGGGGTTGGCTACACCTTC.